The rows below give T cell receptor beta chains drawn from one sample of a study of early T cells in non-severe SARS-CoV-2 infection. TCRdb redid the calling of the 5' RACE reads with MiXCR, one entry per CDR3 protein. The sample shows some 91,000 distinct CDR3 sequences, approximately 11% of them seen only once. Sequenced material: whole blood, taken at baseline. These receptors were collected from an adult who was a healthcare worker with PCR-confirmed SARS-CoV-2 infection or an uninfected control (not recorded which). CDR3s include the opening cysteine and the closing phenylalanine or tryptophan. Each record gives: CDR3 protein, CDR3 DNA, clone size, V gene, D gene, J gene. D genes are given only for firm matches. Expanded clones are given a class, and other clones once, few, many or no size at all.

CDR3 protein: CSVTGPTRGEKLFF
CDR3 DNA: TGCAGCGTTACCGGACCCACGAGGGGTGAAAAACTGTTTTTT
clone size: NA
V gene: TRBV29-1
D gene: NA
J gene: TRBJ1-4

CDR3 protein: CASSQSPTGDGKLFF
CDR3 DNA: TGTGCCAGCAGCCAGTCGCCGACAGGGGACGGAAAACTGTTTTTT
clone size: NA
V gene: TRBV9
D gene: TRBD1
J gene: TRBJ1-4

CDR3 protein: CASSYNRDRVEYWADTQYF
CDR3 DNA: TGTGCCAGCAGTTATAACCGGGACAGGGTCGAATATTGGGCAGATACGCAGTATTTT
clone size: few
V gene: TRBV6-9
D gene: TRBD1
J gene: TRBJ2-3

CDR3 protein: CSVPGGLPYEQYF
CDR3 DNA: TGCAGCGTACCAGGGGGGCTACCTTACGAGCAGTACTTC
clone size: NA
V gene: TRBV29-1
D gene: NA
J gene: TRBJ2-7

CDR3 protein: CASSEVGNREEPQHF
CDR3 DNA: TGTGCCAGCAGTGAGGTAGGCAACAGGGAAGAGCCCCAGCATTTT
clone size: NA
V gene: TRBV2
D gene: NA
J gene: TRBJ1-5

CDR3 protein: CASSLGHREVTQYF
CDR3 DNA: TGTGCCAGCAGCTTGGGACACAGGGAGGTTACGCAGTATTTT
clone size: few
V gene: TRBV5-5
D gene: NA
J gene: TRBJ2-3

CDR3 protein: CASSLPGAETDTIYF
CDR3 DNA: TGTGCCAGCAGCTTACCTGGCGCAGAGACCGACACCATATATTTT
clone size: many
V gene: TRBV7-3
D gene: NA
J gene: TRBJ1-3

CDR3 protein: CASSVAAGGADTQYF
CDR3 DNA: TGTGCCAGCAGCGTTGCAGCGGGGGGAGCAGATACGCAGTATTTT
clone size: NA
V gene: TRBV7-2
D gene: TRBD2
J gene: TRBJ2-3

CDR3 protein: CASSLDASGSYEQYF
CDR3 DNA: TGCGCCAGCAGCTTGGACGCTAGCGGGAGCTACGAGCAGTACTTC
clone size: many
V gene: TRBV5-1
D gene: TRBD2
J gene: TRBJ2-7

CDR3 protein: CPSRISRGRDTQYF
CDR3 DNA: TGTCCCAGCAGAATAAGCAGGGGGCGAGATACGCAGTATTTT
clone size: few
V gene: TRBV6-5
D gene: TRBD1
J gene: TRBJ2-3

CDR3 protein: CASRFTEGARSVTEAFF
CDR3 DNA: TGTGCCAGCAGATTTACGGAGGGGGCCAGGAGCGTCACTGAAGCTTTCTTT
clone size: many
V gene: TRBV12-3/TRBV12-4
D gene: TRBD1
J gene: TRBJ1-1

CDR3 protein: CASSDPSPPYEQYF
CDR3 DNA: TGTGCCAGCAGCGACCCGAGCCCCCCCTACGAGCAGTACTTC
clone size: many
V gene: TRBV9
D gene: NA
J gene: TRBJ2-7

CDR3 protein: CASSNSRTGELFF
CDR3 DNA: TGTGCCAGCAGCAACAGTAGAACCGGGGAGCTGTTTTTT
clone size: few
V gene: TRBV7-3
D gene: NA
J gene: TRBJ2-2

CDR3 protein: CASSPVLLPNEQYF
CDR3 DNA: TGTGCCAGCAGTCCCGTACTTCTCCCAAACGAGCAGTACTTC
clone size: few
V gene: TRBV27
D gene: NA
J gene: TRBJ2-7

CDR3 protein: CASSYLTGQGNEQFF
CDR3 DNA: TGTGCCAGCAGTTACTTAACGGGGCAAGGAAATGAGCAGTTCTTC
clone size: many
V gene: TRBV6-2/TRBV6-3
D gene: NA
J gene: TRBJ2-1

CDR3 protein: CASPDYQGAPAFF
CDR3 DNA: TGTGCCAGTCCGGACTATCAGGGGGCGCCTGCTTTCTTT
clone size: once
V gene: TRBV5-8
D gene: TRBD1
J gene: TRBJ1-1

CDR3 protein: CAISMGYGEQFF
CDR3 DNA: TGTGCCATCTCGATGGGATACGGTGAGCAGTTCTTC
clone size: many
V gene: TRBV10-3
D gene: NA
J gene: TRBJ2-1

CDR3 protein: CASSQAGLAGLYNEQFF
CDR3 DNA: TGTGCCAGCAGCCAAGCCGGACTAGCGGGGCTCTACAATGAGCAGTTCTTC
clone size: NA
V gene: TRBV14
D gene: TRBD2
J gene: TRBJ2-1

CDR3 protein: CAIRESSGLGPYEQYF
CDR3 DNA: TGTGCCATCAGGGAAAGTTCGGGACTAGGACCCTACGAGCAGTACTTC
clone size: many
V gene: TRBV10-3
D gene: TRBD2
J gene: TRBJ2-7

CDR3 protein: CASSTLDRSYEQYF
CDR3 DNA: TGCGCCAGCAGCACTCTGGACAGATCCTACGAGCAGTACTTC
clone size: few
V gene: TRBV5-1
D gene: NA
J gene: TRBJ2-7

CDR3 protein: CASSGTGDSSPLHF
CDR3 DNA: TGTGCCAGCAGCGGGACAGGGGATTCCTCACCCCTCCACTTT
clone size: many
V gene: TRBV11-2
D gene: TRBD1
J gene: TRBJ1-6

CDR3 protein: CASSYLGQNTEAFF
CDR3 DNA: TGTGCCAGCAGTTACTTGGGACAGAACACTGAAGCTTTCTTT
clone size: many
V gene: TRBV6-2/TRBV6-3
D gene: NA
J gene: TRBJ1-1

CDR3 protein: CASSQDQGFNYGYTF
CDR3 DNA: TGCGCCAGCAGCCAAGATCAGGGTTTTAACTATGGCTACACCTTC
clone size: many
V gene: TRBV4-3
D gene: NA
J gene: TRBJ1-2

CDR3 protein: CASSPSTMETQYF
CDR3 DNA: TGTGCCAGCTCACCAAGCACCATGGAGACCCAGTACTTC
clone size: NA
V gene: TRBV18
D gene: NA
J gene: TRBJ2-5

CDR3 protein: CAPRGIYSYNEQFF
CDR3 DNA: TGTGCCCCCCGTGGGATCTACTCCTACAATGAGCAGTTCTTC
clone size: many
V gene: TRBV10-3
D gene: NA
J gene: TRBJ2-1

CDR3 protein: CAISESPGRDEQYF
CDR3 DNA: TGTGCCATCAGTGAGTCGCCAGGGCGAGACGAGCAGTACTTC
clone size: many
V gene: TRBV10-3
D gene: NA
J gene: TRBJ2-7

CDR3 protein: CASSPQGDTQYF
CDR3 DNA: TGTGCCAGCAGCCCGCAGGGGGATACGCAGTATTTT
clone size: NA
V gene: TRBV11-2
D gene: NA
J gene: TRBJ2-3

CDR3 protein: CASSVARGESDTQYF
CDR3 DNA: TGTGCCAGCAGCGTAGCTCGTGGTGAATCCGATACGCAGTATTTT
clone size: few
V gene: TRBV9
D gene: NA
J gene: TRBJ2-3

CDR3 protein: CASSEDISTDTQYF
CDR3 DNA: TGTGCCAGCAGCGAGGACATCAGCACAGATACGCAGTATTTT
clone size: NA
V gene: TRBV2
D gene: NA
J gene: TRBJ2-3

CDR3 protein: CAIPHSGTSDPNEQFF
CDR3 DNA: TGTGCCATCCCGCACTCCGGGACTAGCGACCCCAATGAGCAGTTCTTC
clone size: NA
V gene: TRBV28
D gene: TRBD2
J gene: TRBJ2-1

CDR3 protein: CASSLGGGTAHIYGYTF
CDR3 DNA: TGTGCCAGCAGCTTGGGAGGCGGGACAGCACACATCTATGGCTACACCTTC
clone size: NA
V gene: TRBV5-4
D gene: TRBD1
J gene: TRBJ1-2

CDR3 protein: CSAPEPGNTEAFF
CDR3 DNA: TGCAGTGCCCCGGAGCCCGGGAACACTGAAGCTTTCTTT
clone size: NA
V gene: TRBV20-1
D gene: NA
J gene: TRBJ1-1

CDR3 protein: CASKSGTGGMDTQYF
CDR3 DNA: TGTGCCAGCAAGTCCGGGACAGGGGGCATGGATACGCAGTATTTT
clone size: many
V gene: TRBV27
D gene: TRBD1
J gene: TRBJ2-3

CDR3 protein: CASSTVNSPLHF
CDR3 DNA: TGTGCCAGCAGTACAGTTAATTCACCCCTCCACTTT
clone size: few
V gene: TRBV11-2
D gene: NA
J gene: TRBJ1-6

CDR3 protein: CSARARAYGYTF
CDR3 DNA: TGCAGTGCTAGAGCGCGCGCCTATGGCTACACCTTC
clone size: many
V gene: TRBV20-1
D gene: NA
J gene: TRBJ1-2

CDR3 protein: CASSGLTGPPEGSNEKLFF
CDR3 DNA: TGTGCCAGCAGTGGGTTAACAGGGCCACCGGAAGGGTCTAATGAAAAACTGTTTTTT
clone size: few
V gene: TRBV6-1
D gene: NA
J gene: TRBJ1-4

CDR3 protein: CASSVWDSNSPLHF
CDR3 DNA: TGTGCCAGCAGCGTATGGGATTCTAATTCACCCCTCCACTTT
clone size: NA
V gene: TRBV9
D gene: NA
J gene: TRBJ1-6

CDR3 protein: CASRSPGAGYEQYF
CDR3 DNA: TGTGCCAGCAGGTCCCCCGGGGCAGGATACGAGCAGTACTTC
clone size: NA
V gene: TRBV12-3/TRBV12-4
D gene: NA
J gene: TRBJ2-7

CDR3 protein: CSAMPPTGVETQYF
CDR3 DNA: TGCAGTGCTATGCCTCCGACCGGCGTTGAGACCCAGTACTTC
clone size: NA
V gene: TRBV20-1
D gene: NA
J gene: TRBJ2-5

CDR3 protein: CSATLAEAKNIQYF
CDR3 DNA: TGCAGTGCTACACTAGCGGAAGCCAAAAACATTCAGTACTTC
clone size: many
V gene: TRBV20-1
D gene: TRBD2
J gene: TRBJ2-4

CDR3 protein: CSASGPGEVSKNIQYF
CDR3 DNA: TGCAGTGCTAGTGGGCCGGGGGAAGTATCCAAAAACATTCAGTACTTC
clone size: many
V gene: TRBV20-1
D gene: NA
J gene: TRBJ2-4

CDR3 protein: CASSLSAGDEQYF
CDR3 DNA: TGTGCCAGCAGTTTGTCTGCGGGGGACGAGCAGTACTTC
clone size: NA
V gene: TRBV27
D gene: TRBD2
J gene: TRBJ2-7

CDR3 protein: CASSSSGTGGQKLFF
CDR3 DNA: TGTGCCAGCTCATCGAGCGGGACAGGAGGGCAAAAACTGTTTTTT
clone size: many
V gene: TRBV18
D gene: TRBD1
J gene: TRBJ1-4

CDR3 protein: CASSLASMDARSSYNSPLHF
CDR3 DNA: TGTGCCAGCAGCTTAGCCTCTATGGACGCGAGGAGCTCCTATAATTCACCCCTCCACTTT
clone size: NA
V gene: TRBV7-9
D gene: NA
J gene: TRBJ1-6

CDR3 protein: CASSLAAGAKDEQYF
CDR3 DNA: TGCGCCAGCAGCTTGGCCGCGGGAGCGAAGGACGAGCAGTACTTC
clone size: NA
V gene: TRBV5-1
D gene: TRBD2
J gene: TRBJ2-7

CDR3 protein: CASSHRGTTEAFF
CDR3 DNA: TGTGCCAGCAGCCACAGGGGGACCACTGAAGCTTTCTTT
clone size: few
V gene: TRBV5-8
D gene: TRBD1
J gene: TRBJ1-1

CDR3 protein: CASSYSPSGRGNEQFF
CDR3 DNA: TGTGCCAGCAGTTACAGTCCTAGCGGTAGGGGCAATGAGCAGTTCTTC
clone size: few
V gene: TRBV6-2/TRBV6-3
D gene: TRBD2
J gene: TRBJ2-1

CDR3 protein: CSARETGELFF
CDR3 DNA: TGCAGTGCTAGAGAAACCGGGGAGCTGTTTTTT
clone size: NA
V gene: TRBV20-1
D gene: NA
J gene: TRBJ2-2

CDR3 protein: CSVAPAGNTIYF
CDR3 DNA: TGCAGCGTTGCCCCGGCTGGAAACACCATATATTTT
clone size: NA
V gene: TRBV29-1
D gene: NA
J gene: TRBJ1-3

CDR3 protein: CASSEMNGETQYF
CDR3 DNA: TGTGCCAGCAGTGAAATGAATGGAGAGACCCAGTACTTC
clone size: few
V gene: TRBV25-1
D gene: NA
J gene: TRBJ2-5

CDR3 protein: CSARSPAGGNEQFF
CDR3 DNA: TGCAGTGCTAGATCACCAGCGGGAGGGAATGAGCAGTTCTTC
clone size: NA
V gene: TRBV20-1
D gene: TRBD2
J gene: TRBJ2-1

CDR3 protein: CASSQGQQGANYEQYF
CDR3 DNA: TGTGCCAGCAGCCAAGGTCAACAGGGGGCTAACTACGAGCAGTACTTC
clone size: NA
V gene: TRBV4-2
D gene: TRBD1
J gene: TRBJ2-7

CDR3 protein: CASSYGAATEAFF
CDR3 DNA: TGTGCCAGCAGCTATGGGGCAGCGACTGAAGCTTTCTTT
clone size: few
V gene: TRBV12-3/TRBV12-4
D gene: NA
J gene: TRBJ1-1

CDR3 protein: CASSYDSSGANVLTF
CDR3 DNA: TGTGCCAGCAGTTACGACAGCTCTGGGGCCAACGTCCTGACTTTC
clone size: many
V gene: TRBV6-6
D gene: NA
J gene: TRBJ2-6

CDR3 protein: CASSLSNLVDTQYF
CDR3 DNA: TGTGCCAGCAGCTTATCGAATCTGGTAGATACGCAGTATTTT
clone size: few
V gene: TRBV7-9
D gene: NA
J gene: TRBJ2-3

CDR3 protein: CASSFDRGRDGELFF
CDR3 DNA: TGTGCCAGCAGCTTCGACAGGGGGCGCGACGGGGAGCTGTTTTTT
clone size: few
V gene: TRBV7-2
D gene: TRBD1
J gene: TRBJ2-2

CDR3 protein: CASSLQGATQENYGYTF
CDR3 DNA: TGTGCCAGCAGTTTACAGGGGGCAACGCAGGAGAACTATGGCTACACCTTC
clone size: many
V gene: TRBV28
D gene: TRBD1
J gene: TRBJ1-2